This section outlines one T cell receptor beta chain sequence together with its context. The sample holds many counts of this clonotype. There is no known antigen for this receptor. The input lacks base qualities; no much larger clone sits a single base away. This sample was taken from a study of T cells of healthy individuals (dated by TCRdb to between 2018 and 2020). V has 0 bases trimmed and J has 5 bases trimmed; junction bases matching no gene number 1. CDR1 and CDR2 are read off the germline V gene (reference sequence) as DFQATT and SNEGSKA. Including cysteine and phenylalanine, the CDR3 has 14 amino acids. Only the CDR3 region is kept as DNA, spanning 42 bases read in frame from base 1. The receptor library was made with 5' RACE. Sequenced on an Illumina MiSeq. The public reads were run again by TCRdb, first through fastp at Q25 and then through MiXCR, and only productive beta chains were kept. Entries are consolidated by CDR3 protein sequence, retaining the most common genes and DNA. Within this sample are tens of thousands of distinct CDR3 sequences, with 16% of them counted one time only. 4% to 5% of the sample lies in the top ten.

The chain is encoded by TRBV20-1 joined to TRBJ2-7; the junction holds 13 bases that match TRBD2. This clonotype was obtained from a human donor in good health. The DNA sequence is given as TGCAGTGCTAGAGAGACTAGCGGGAGGCACGAGCAGTACTTC. Translated, this is CSARETSGRHEQYF.